A single sample gave rise to the 30 T cell receptor beta chains below, sequenced in a study of identical twins. TCRdb analysed the 5' RACE reads with MiXCR anew, one entry per CDR3 protein. The sample shows roughly 150,000 distinct CDR3 sequences, roughly 3.2% of them seen only once. The specimen sequenced was memory T cells sorted from blood. Every receptor here comes from a young man in good health.

This clonotype came up many times. The chain carries TRBV20-1 and TRBJ2-1; TRBD2 agrees at 8 bases. Trimming removed 1 base from V and 7 bases from J; junction bases left unmatched: 9. The CDR3 is 15 amino acids. Germline-derived CDR1 and CDR2 are DFQATT and SNEGSKA (reference sequence). The CDR3 loop is CSARVPGRAGNEQFF. The CDR3 nucleotides read TGCAGTGCTAGAGTTCCCGGGAGGGCCGGGAATGAGCAGTTCTTC.

In this sample, this clonotype turned up many times. The chain has TRBV5-5 and TRBJ2-1, with 9 bases lining up with TRBD2. CDR1 is SGHKS and CDR2 is YYEKEE in the germline V gene (reference sequence). The ends lost 4 bases at V and 11 bases at J; junction bases unmatched: 7. This CDR3 is built from 13 residues. CDR3 amino acids: CASSKLAGTQQFF. CDR3 DNA: TGTGCCAGCAGCAAACTAGCGGGCACTCAGCAGTTCTTC.

This clonotype was recorded at least ten times. The rearrangement joins TRBV2 to TRBJ2-7, with a tentative D call TRBD2 (5 bases). In germline, CDR1 is SNHLY, CDR2 FYNNEI. Deletions cut 1 base from V and 3 bases from J, with 22 bases between. The length of the CDR3 is 18 residues. The DNA of the CDR3 is TGTGCCAGCAGTGAAGACCTCCGGGGTGGCGGGCGGAGCTACGAGCAGTACTTC. This translates into CASSEDLRGGGRSYEQYF.

This clonotype was recorded many times. V is TRBV28 and J is TRBJ2-1, with 11 positions matching TRBD2. CDR1 is MDHEN, CDR2 SYDVKM, per germline. V shed 2 bases, J shed 7 bases, and the junction held 13 bases outside the gene matches. CDR3 size: 18 residues. This CDR3 reads CASSLPGLTSGSSNEQFF. For the CDR3, the DNA is TGTGCCAGCAGTTTACCCGGCCTAACTAGCGGGAGTTCGAATGAGCAGTTCTTC.

There are many counts of this clonotype. The chain combines TRBV5-5 with TRBJ1-1; D is possibly TRBD1 (6 bases). Trimming stripped 1 base from V and 5 bases from J, with 12 bases between. The CDR3 spans 14 residues. Germline V CDR1 and CDR2: SGHKS, YYEKEE (reference sequence). The CDR3 reads CASSLTGPRTEAFF. DNA of the CDR3: TGTGCCAGCAGCTTGACAGGGCCGAGGACTGAAGCTTTCTTT.

This clonotype was seen ten or more times. The J gene is TRBJ2-7, the V gene TRBV6-5, with D perhaps TRBD2 (5 bases). Germline V gene lookup returns CDR1 MNHEY and CDR2 SVGAGI. V gave up 7 bases and J gave up 3 bases, with 13 bases separating them. The CDR3 runs to 13 residues. The CDR3 spells CASNSGLDYEQYF. The CDR3 bases are TGTGCCAGCAATTCAGGACTCGACTACGAGCAGTACTTC.

The table lists this clonotype with many counts. The V gene is TRBV6-2 or TRBV6-3, the J gene TRBJ2-1, with TRBD2 matching 13 bases. Germline values: CDR1 MNHEY, CDR2 SVGEGT. This CDR3 spans 16 amino acids. V trimming: 6 bases; J trimming: 6 bases; junction bases outside the gene matches: 8. The CDR3, as DNA: TGTGCCAGCAGCCGACCGGGACTAGCGGGAATCAATGAGCAGTTCTTC. Protein: CASSRPGLAGINEQFF.

This clonotype was found many times. The chain carries TRBV6-6 and TRBJ2-2; the D is unclear. The germline V gene encodes CDR1 MNHNY and CDR2 SVGAGI (reference sequence). The V gene lost 0 bases and the J gene lost 7 bases, with 6 bases spanning the gap. The CDR3 extends over 13 amino acids. The CDR3 sequence is CASSYSSGGELFF. CDR3 coding DNA: TGTGCCAGCAGTTACTCGTCTGGCGGGGAGCTGTTTTTT.

The gene calls are TRBV6-5 and TRBJ1-6, with 8 bases aligning to TRBD1. Germline values: CDR1 MNHEY, CDR2 SVGAGI. The CDR3 is made up of 17 amino acids. V trimming: 1 base; J trimming: 3 bases; junction bases outside the gene matches: 5. The DNA of the CDR3 is TGTGCCAGCAGTTACTGGGCCGGGACAGGCTATAATTCACCCCTCCACTTT. Its protein is CASSYWAGTGYNSPLHF.

This clonotype was observed at least ten times. The gene calls are TRBV4-2 and TRBJ2-1, with a possible D match to TRBD1 (5 bases). The CDR3 is made up of 12 amino acids. Germline CDR1 reads LGHNA; CDR2 reads YNFKEQ. V lost 0 bases to trimming and J lost 13 bases, with 10 bases between them. The CDR3 protein is CASSQDQGPQFF. CDR3 bases: TGTGCCAGCAGCCAAGATCAGGGCCCCCAGTTCTTC.

There are many counts of this clonotype. The chain joins TRBV12-3 or TRBV12-4 to TRBJ2-1; D is unresolved. Between the trimmed V and J ends, which lost 8 bases and 9 bases, there was a span of 14 bases. The CDR3 loop spans 12 amino acids. The CDR3 protein is CASRLVEGEQFF. The CDR3 region has the DNA TGTGCCAGCCGCCTGGTAGAAGGTGAGCAGTTCTTC.

This clonotype was found many times. The chain combines TRBV10-3 with TRBJ1-3; D remains ambiguous. The CDR3 loop spans 16 amino acids. The germline CDR1 and CDR2 sequences are ENHRY and SYGVKD. Trimming cost V 0 bases and J 0 bases, with 9 bases left between them. CDR3 sequence: CAISESGSDSGNTIYF. The CDR3 DNA reads as TGTGCCATCAGTGAGTCGGGATCGGACTCTGGAAACACCATATATTTT.

Many counts were recorded for this clonotype. The J gene is TRBJ1-2, the V gene TRBV5-5; D is uncertain. Germline values: CDR1 SGHKS, CDR2 YYEKEE (reference sequence). Trimming left V 1 base short and J 0 bases short, with 7 bases between. The CDR3 is 14 residues long. The CDR3 protein is CASSLSAANYGYTF. CDR3 nucleotides: TGTGCCAGCAGCTTGTCAGCAGCTAACTATGGCTACACCTTC.

CDR3 in amino acids: CASSSVLLGSAGELFF. The CDR3 nucleotides read TGCGCCAGCAGCTCTGTTTTACTAGGATCGGCCGGGGAGCTGTTTTTT. The J gene is TRBJ2-2, the V gene TRBV5-1, with D maybe TRBD2 (5 bases). The CDR3 totals 16 residues. CDR1 SGHRS and CDR2 YFSETQ come from the germline V gene. Trimming removed 3 bases from V and 6 bases from J, with 18 bases in between.

This clonotype was seen ten or more times. The chain carries TRBV13 and TRBJ1-2; no firm D call. Trimming removed 2 bases at V and 2 bases at J, with 12 bases between. CDR1 and CDR2 from the germline V gene are PRHDT and FYEKMQ (reference sequence). The CDR3 extends over 15 amino acids. CDR3 loop: CASSLRMQENYGYTF. CDR3 nucleotide sequence: TGTGCCAGCAGCTTAAGGATGCAGGAGAACTATGGCTACACCTTC.

This clonotype has at least ten counts. The chain carries TRBV6-5 and TRBJ1-2; 9 bases agree with TRBD1. This CDR3 has 15 residues. The ends lost 2 bases at V and 4 bases at J; junction bases unmatched: 5. Germline lookup yields CDR1 MNHEY and CDR2 SVGAGI. The CDR3 DNA sequence: TGTGCCAGCAGTTACAAGGGACAGGGCGGCTATGGCTACACCTTC. It encodes CASSYKGQGGYGYTF.

The chain joins TRBV11-3 to TRBJ2-3; D unclear. CDR1 is SGHNT and CDR2 is YENEEA in the germline V gene. The CDR3 is made up of 11 amino acids. V was clipped by 8 bases and J by 5 bases, with 8 bases between them. The CDR3 region is CASGWGDTQYF. The CDR3 nucleotides read TGTGCCAGCGGATGGGGAGATACGCAGTATTTT.

This clonotype was recorded at least ten times. The chain combines TRBV5-1 with TRBJ2-5; possibly TRBD1 for D (6 bases). V was clipped by 5 bases and J by 2 bases, with 7 bases between them. This CDR3 has 12 residues. Per the germline V gene, CDR1 is SGHRS and CDR2 is YFSETQ. CDR3 residues: CASRTGQETQYF. CDR3 coding DNA: TGCGCCAGCAGGACAGGTCAAGAGACCCAGTACTTC. Filled out from reference TRBV5-1 and TRBJ2-5, the complete variable domain reads KAGVTQTPRYLIKTRGQQVTLSCSPISGHRSVSWYQQTPGQGLQFLFEYFSETQRNKGNFPGRFSGRQFSNSRSEMNVSTLELGDSALYLCASRTGQETQYFGPGTRLLVL.

This clonotype was detected many times. The V and J genes are TRBV20-1 and TRBJ1-6, with a weak D call TRBD1 (6 bases). Germline V gene lookup returns CDR1 DFQATT and CDR2 SNEGSKA (reference sequence). Trimming pared 2 bases from V and 5 bases from J, leaving 13 bases between. The CDR3 covers 15 residues. CDR3 in DNA: TGCAGTGCTAGACCTCCGGGACAAGATAATTCACCCCTCCACTTT. This encodes CSARPPGQDNSPLHF.

This clonotype was observed at least ten times. The chain has TRBV5-1 and TRBJ2-2, with D possibly matching TRBD2 (5 bases). The germline V gene encodes CDR1 SGHRS and CDR2 YFSETQ. The CDR3 consists of 14 residues. Trimming shortened V by 4 bases and J by 1 base, and 8 bases separated the two germline ends. The CDR3 region is CASSDGLNTGELFF. The CDR3 region has the DNA TGCGCCAGCAGCGATGGACTGAACACCGGGGAGCTGTTTTTT.

This clonotype was counted at least ten times. V and J are TRBV6-2 or TRBV6-3 and TRBJ2-1; D remains unclear. Germline values: CDR1 MNHEY, CDR2 SVGEGT. The ends were cut back, 2 bases at V and 6 bases at J, with 20 bases in the middle. This CDR3 contains 17 residues. CDR3 coding DNA: TGTGCCAGCAGTTACCCAACGACCCTCCTTTTACCCAATGAGCAGTTCTTC. Protein: CASSYPTTLLLPNEQFF.

This clonotype was seen a handful of times. The chain combines TRBV5-4 with TRBJ2-2; 8 bases line up with TRBD1. The CDR3 is 15 amino acids. Germline CDR1 reads SGHNT; CDR2 reads YYREEE (reference sequence). Trimming removed 5 bases from V and 6 bases from J; junction bases left unmatched: 9. CDR3 in amino acids: CASSVGQGASGELFF. The CDR3 DNA reads as TGTGCCAGCAGTGTCGGGCAGGGGGCGTCCGGGGAGCTGTTTTTT.

Many counts were recorded for this clonotype. V is TRBV6-5 and J is TRBJ2-1; D gene unclear. Deletions cut 3 bases from V and 6 bases from J, with 9 bases between. Germline V CDR1 and CDR2: MNHEY, SVGAGI. This CDR3 has 13 residues. This chain's CDR3 is CASSYPPGNEQFF. The CDR3, as DNA: TGTGCCAGCAGTTATCCACCGGGCAATGAGCAGTTCTTC.

In this sample, this clonotype turned up many times. The chain uses TRBV6-1 and TRBJ2-1, with D possibly TRBD1 on 6 matching bases. The germline V gene has CDR1 MNHNS and CDR2 SASEGT. With 4 bases removed from V and 3 bases from J, the gap between germline ends came to 25 bases. The CDR3 consists of 19 residues. CDR3 region: CASSVRGETLRTDYNEQFF. For the CDR3, the DNA is TGTGCCAGCAGTGTCAGGGGTGAGACGCTCCGTACGGACTACAATGAGCAGTTCTTC.

This clonotype showed up many times. The chain recombines TRBV20-1 with TRBJ1-4, with 7 bases matching TRBD1. Per germline, CDR1 DFQATT and CDR2 SNEGSKA (reference sequence). With V trimmed by 6 bases and J by 8 bases, 6 bases remained unmatched. This CDR3 is built from 12 residues. The CDR3 here is CSAPQGGEKLFF. The CDR3 coding sequence is TGCAGTGCCCCCCAGGGGGGGGAAAAACTGTTTTTT.

This clonotype has just a few counts. The chain links TRBV3-1 to TRBJ1-4; D is possibly TRBD1 (5 bases). The V gene lost 0 bases and the J gene lost 2 bases, with 10 bases spanning the gap. Per the germline V gene, CDR1 is LGHDT and CDR2 is YNNKEL (reference sequence). The CDR3 has 16 amino acids. The CDR3 coding sequence is TGTGCCAGCAGCCAAGATTCATGGGGGACTAATGAAAAACTGTTTTTT. This gives the protein CASSQDSWGTNEKLFF.

This clonotype has at least ten counts. The chain uses TRBV7-6 and TRBJ2-7; D is perhaps TRBD1 (6 bases). The CDR3 is made up of 12 amino acids. V dropped 5 bases and J dropped 10 bases, with 15 bases sitting between them. Germline V gene data show CDR1 as SGHVS and CDR2 as FNYEAQ. The CDR3 is CASSRDRSLQYV. The CDR3 region has the DNA TGTGCCAGCAGCAGAGACAGGTCCCTCCAGTACGTC.

The chain carries TRBV28 and TRBJ2-3; D is possibly TRBD1 or TRBD2 (5 bases each). The CDR3 is made up of 15 amino acids. V was clipped by 3 bases and J by 2 bases, with 12 bases between them. Germline V gives CDR1 MDHEN, CDR2 SYDVKM. The CDR3 coding sequence is TGTGCCAGCAGTTTTTCGGGGCAGGACACAGATACGCAGTATTTT. It specifies CASSFSGQDTDTQYF.

This clonotype has at least ten counts. V usage is TRBV5-5 and J usage is TRBJ1-1; 7 bases are a match to TRBD1. The V segment lost 2 bases and the J segment 3 bases; nucleotides outside the gene matches: 4. CDR3 length: 14 amino acids. Germline CDR1 reads SGHKS; CDR2 reads YYEKEE (reference sequence). The CDR3 sequence is CASSFDRVYTEAFF. CDR3 in DNA: TGTGCCAGCAGCTTCGACAGGGTTTACACTGAAGCTTTCTTT.

This clonotype was detected ten times or more. The rearrangement joins TRBV29-1 to TRBJ2-1; 12 bases are shared with TRBD1. The CDR3 has 15 amino acids. The V and J ends lost 3 bases and 5 bases, in that order; junction bases with no gene match: 5. Germline V lookup: CDR1 SQVTM, CDR2 ANQGSEA. Here the CDR3 reads CSVDFGTGGNNEQFF. In DNA form, the CDR3 reads TGCAGCGTTGATTTTGGGACAGGGGGCAACAATGAGCAGTTCTTC.